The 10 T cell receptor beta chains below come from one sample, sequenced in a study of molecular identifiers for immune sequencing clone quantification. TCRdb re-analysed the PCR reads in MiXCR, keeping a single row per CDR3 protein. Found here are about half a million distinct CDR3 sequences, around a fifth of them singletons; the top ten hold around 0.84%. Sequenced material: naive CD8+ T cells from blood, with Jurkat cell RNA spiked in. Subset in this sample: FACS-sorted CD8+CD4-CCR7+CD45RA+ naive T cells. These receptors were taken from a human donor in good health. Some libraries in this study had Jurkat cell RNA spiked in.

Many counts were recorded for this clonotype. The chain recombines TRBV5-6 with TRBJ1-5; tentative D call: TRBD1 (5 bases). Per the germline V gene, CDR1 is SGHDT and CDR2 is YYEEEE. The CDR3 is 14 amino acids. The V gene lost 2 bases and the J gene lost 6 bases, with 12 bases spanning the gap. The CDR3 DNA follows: TGTGCCAGCAGCTTTATAGGGGCCGGTCAGCCCCAGCATTTT. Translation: CASSFIGAGQPQHF.

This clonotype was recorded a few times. The CDR3 nucleotides read TGTGCCTGGCAAACCACAAGGAACACTGAAGCTTTCTTT. This sequence encodes CAWQTTRNTEAFF. The V gene is TRBV30, the J gene TRBJ1-1; D unresolved. Germline assignment: CDR1 GTSNPN and CDR2 SVGIG (reference sequence). V was pared by 5 bases and J by 1 base, with 11 bases between. CDR3 length equals 13 residues.

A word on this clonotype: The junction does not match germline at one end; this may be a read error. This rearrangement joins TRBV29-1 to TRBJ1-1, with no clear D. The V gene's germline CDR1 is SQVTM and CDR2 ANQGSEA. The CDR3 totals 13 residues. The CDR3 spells CSPLPRENTEASF. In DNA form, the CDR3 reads TGCAGCCCCCTGCCAAGGGAGAACACTGAAGCTTCCTTT.

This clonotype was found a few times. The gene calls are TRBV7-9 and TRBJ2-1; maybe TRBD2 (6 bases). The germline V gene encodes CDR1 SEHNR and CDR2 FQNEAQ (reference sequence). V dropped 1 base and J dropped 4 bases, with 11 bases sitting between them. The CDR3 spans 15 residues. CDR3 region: CASSLGEVGYNEQFF. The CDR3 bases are TGTGCCAGCAGCTTAGGGGAGGTGGGGTACAATGAGCAGTTCTTC.

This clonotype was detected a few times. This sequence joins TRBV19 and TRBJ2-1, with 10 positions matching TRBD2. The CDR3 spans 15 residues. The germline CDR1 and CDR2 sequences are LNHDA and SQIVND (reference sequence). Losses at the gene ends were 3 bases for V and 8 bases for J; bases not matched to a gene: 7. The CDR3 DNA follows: TGTGCCAGTAGTATGGAGCGGGAGGGCCTCGATGAGCAGTTCTTC. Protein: CASSMEREGLDEQFF.

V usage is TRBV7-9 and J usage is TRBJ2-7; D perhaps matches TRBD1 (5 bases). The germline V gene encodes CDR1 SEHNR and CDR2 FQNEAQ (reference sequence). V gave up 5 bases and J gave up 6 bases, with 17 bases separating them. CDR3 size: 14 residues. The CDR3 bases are TGTGCCAGCAGCGCACAGGACGGTTTCCTCGAGCAGTACTTC. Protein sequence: CASSAQDGFLEQYF.

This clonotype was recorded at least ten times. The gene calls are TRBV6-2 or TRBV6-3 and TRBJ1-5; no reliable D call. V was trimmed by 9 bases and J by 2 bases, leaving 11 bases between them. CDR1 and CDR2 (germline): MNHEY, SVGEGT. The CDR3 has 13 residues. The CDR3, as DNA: TGTGCCAGTGAGCGGGGTCGCAATCAGCCCCAGCATTTT. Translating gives CASERGRNQPQHF.

The CDR3 loop reads CATSRVPTDTQYF. DNA for the CDR3: TGTGCCACCAGCAGAGTACCCACAGATACGCAGTATTTT. The chain couples TRBV15 to TRBJ2-3; D is unclear. Germline lookup yields CDR1 LNHNV and CDR2 YYDKDF (reference sequence). This CDR3 is 13 amino acids long. Trimming stripped 1 base from V and 2 bases from J, with 4 bases between.

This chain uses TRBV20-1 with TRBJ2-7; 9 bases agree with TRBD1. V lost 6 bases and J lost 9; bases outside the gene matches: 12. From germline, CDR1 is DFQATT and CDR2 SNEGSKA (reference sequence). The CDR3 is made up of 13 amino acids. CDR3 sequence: CSAPGTGRAGQYF. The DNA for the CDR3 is TGCAGTGCGCCCGGGACAGGGAGGGCAGGGCAGTACTTC.

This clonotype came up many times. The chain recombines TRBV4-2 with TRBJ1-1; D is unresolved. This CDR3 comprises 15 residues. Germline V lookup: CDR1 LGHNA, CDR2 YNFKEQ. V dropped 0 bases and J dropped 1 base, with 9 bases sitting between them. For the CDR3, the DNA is TGTGCCAGCAGCCAAGAATCTAGGGAGAACACTGAAGCTTTCTTT. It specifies CASSQESRENTEAFF.